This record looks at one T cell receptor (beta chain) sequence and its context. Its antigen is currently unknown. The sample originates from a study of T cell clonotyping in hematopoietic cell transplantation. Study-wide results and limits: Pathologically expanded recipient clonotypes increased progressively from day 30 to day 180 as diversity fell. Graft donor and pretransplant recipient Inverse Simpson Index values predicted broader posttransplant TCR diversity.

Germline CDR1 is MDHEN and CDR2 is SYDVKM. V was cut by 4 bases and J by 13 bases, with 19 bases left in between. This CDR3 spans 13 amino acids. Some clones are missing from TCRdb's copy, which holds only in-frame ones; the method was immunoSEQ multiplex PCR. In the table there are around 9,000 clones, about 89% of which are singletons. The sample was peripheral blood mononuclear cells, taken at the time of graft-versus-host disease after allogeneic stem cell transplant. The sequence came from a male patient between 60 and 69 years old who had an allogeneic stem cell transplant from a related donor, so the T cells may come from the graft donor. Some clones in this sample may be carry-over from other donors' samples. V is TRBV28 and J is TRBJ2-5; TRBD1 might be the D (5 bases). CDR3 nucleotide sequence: TGTGCCAGCAGTTCCCCCTCCCCCTCCCAGGGGTACTTC. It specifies CASSSPSPSQGYF.